The clone carrying this T cell receptor beta chain was seen ten or more times. Its antigen is currently unknown. It was RNA transcripts that yielded the amplified TCR beta CDR3 regions. The HTBI primer set served for first-round RT-PCR of the TCR CDR3. TCRdb re-derived calls from the multiplex PCR reads in MiXCR, one entry per CDR3 protein. The sample has some 560,000 distinct CDR3 sequences; 15% to 19% are singletons. The data derive from a study of T cells in Graves' hyperthyroidism and ophthalmopathy. The CDR3 spans 15 residues. V trimming: 4 bases; J trimming: 2 bases; junction bases outside the gene matches: 5. Study-wide findings and caveats: Prediction of ophthalmopathy progression came a median roughly 6.4 months pre-onset.

The clonotype comes from a woman aged 30 to 39 with Graves' hyperthyroidism. The chain links TRBV12-3 or TRBV12-4 to TRBJ1-1; 9 bases match TRBD1. Sequencing input: blood. The DNA for the CDR3 is TGTGCCAGCAGTTCCATGACAGGGGGAAACACTGAAGCTTTCTTT. Translated: CASSSMTGGNTEAFF.